This TCR beta chain was captured by sequencing in a study of cytomegalovirus exposure and HLA in healthy donors. PCR used 60 Vbeta primers and 13 Jbeta primers. This table comes from immunoSEQ multiplex PCR, and its TCRdb copy is limited to in-frame clones, with some not included. The sample has roughly 80,000 clones, roughly two thirds seen once. In regard to this clone: Its matching antigen is unknown.

General study results and limits: Prediction of most subjects' HLA-A and HLA-B alleles by TCR beta sequences was reportedly accurate.

This CDR3 has 15 amino acids. Germline CDR1 MDHEN, CDR2 SYDVKM. Losses at the gene ends were 5 bases for V and 5 bases for J; bases not matched to a gene: 7. This sequence was found in a man aged 55 to 70 in good health and CMV-seropositive. The rearrangement uses TRBV28 and TRBJ1-1, with 11 bases lining up with TRBD1. The sequenced material came from PBMCs. The CDR3 sequence is CASSITGTGGTEAFF. CDR3 DNA: TGTGCCAGCAGTATAACCGGGACAGGGGGAACTGAAGCTTTCTTT.